Listed here is a single T cell receptor beta chain. The data originate from a study of blood T cell repertoires in COVID-19. Some clones are missing from TCRdb's copy, which holds only in-frame ones; the method was immunoSEQ multiplex PCR. The sample gives 70,000 to 90,000 clones, approximately 85% of which show up once; 9.6% is in the top ten. Patients in Seattle were enrolled during active infection, then followed longitudinally. The germline V gene has CDR1 SGHVS and CDR2 FQNEAQ. CDR3 size: 15 residues. The V gene end was trimmed by 5 bases and the J gene end by 4 bases; junction bases not matched to a gene: 10.

The material sequenced was peripheral blood. The chain has TRBV7-8 and TRBJ1-2; 7 bases map to TRBD1. The sequence derives from a man aged 50 to 60 with COVID-19, enrolled during active disease. This chain's CDR3 is CASSLSTGTPYGYTF. The CDR3 DNA is TGTGCCAGCAGCCTATCGACAGGGACCCCCTATGGCTACACCTTC.